Below are 18 T cell receptor beta chains sequenced from a single sample in a study of blood T cell repertoires in COVID-19. Clones were sequenced by immunoSEQ multiplex PCR, and TCRdb holds only the in-frame ones, with some missing. Here the sample spans 150,000 or so clones, roughly four fifths being singletons. The source material was peripheral blood. Every receptor here comes from a human donor with acute or convalescent COVID-19. The donor label of this sample is uncertain.

This chain uses TRBV19 with TRBJ2-6; TRBD1 matches 9 bases. The germline CDR1 and CDR2 sequences are LNHDA and SQIVND (reference sequence). This CDR3 is 18 amino acids long. With 5 bases clipped from V and 0 bases from J, the junction kept 8 bases outside the gene matches. The CDR3 DNA reads as TGTGCCAGTAGTCTCTCCGGGACAGGGTCCTCTGGGGCCAACGTCCTGACTTTC. The encoded protein is CASSLSGTGSSGANVLTF.

The chain joins TRBV28 to TRBJ1-1, with TRBD1 as a possible D gene (5 bases). The germline V and J ends were trimmed by 1 base and 5 bases, with 14 bases remaining between them. Germline V gives CDR1 MDHEN, CDR2 SYDVKM. The CDR3 has 15 residues. CDR3 sequence: CASSLSGPQGTEAFF. CDR3 DNA sequence: TGTGCCAGCAGTTTATCCGGGCCCCAGGGAACTGAAGCTTTCTTT.

This clone was counted a single time. The chain joins TRBV11-1 to TRBJ1-1; D call uncertain. The germline V and J ends were trimmed by 2 bases and 1 base, with 5 bases remaining between them. Germline-derived CDR1 and CDR2 are SGHAT and FQDESV (reference sequence). The CDR3 has 13 residues. CDR3 sequence reads: CASSLNRNTEAFF. In DNA, the CDR3 is TGTGCCAGCAGCTTAAACAGGAACACTGAAGCTTTCTTT.

V gene TRBV5-1 combines with J gene TRBJ2-3; no clear D gene. CDR3 length: 13 residues. The germline V gene encodes CDR1 SGHRS and CDR2 YFSETQ. Trimming shortened V by 3 bases and J by 2 bases, and 7 bases separated the two germline ends. DNA for the CDR3: TGCGCCAGCAGCTCGACTGTCACAGATACGCAGTATTTT. Its translation is CASSSTVTDTQYF.

This clone was seen just once. The genes are TRBV6-2 or TRBV6-3 and TRBJ1-5, with 7 bases fitting TRBD1. Germline V gene lookup returns CDR1 MNHEY and CDR2 SVGEGT. After removal of 5 bases from V and 0 bases from J, the junction contained 13 bases not matched to a gene. CDR3 length: 18 amino acids. As DNA, the CDR3 is TGTGCCAGCAGTCTTGGACAGTTCAGGGGGTATAGCAATCAGCCCCAGCATTTT. Its translation is CASSLGQFRGYSNQPQHF.

The CDR3 region has the DNA TGTGCCAGCAGCTTAGTACTAGCGGGGGCGAATGAGCAGTTCTTC. The encoded protein is CASSLVLAGANEQFF. This chain uses TRBV7-3 with TRBJ2-1; TRBD2 aligns across 11 bases. CDR1 is SGHTA and CDR2 is FQGTGA in the germline V gene. This CDR3 spans 15 amino acids. Trimming at V came to 2 bases and at J to 7 bases, leaving 4 bases not matched to a gene.

V and J are TRBV10-2 and TRBJ1-5, with no clear D. CDR3 length: 15 amino acids. CDR1 and CDR2 (germline): WSHSY, SAAADI. The V end was cut by 2 bases, the J end by 6 bases, with 14 bases between. This CDR3 is CASSEMGRSGQPQHF. The CDR3 region has the DNA TGCGCCAGCAGTGAGATGGGGAGGAGCGGTCAGCCCCAGCATTTT.

The chain couples TRBV5-1 to TRBJ1-1, with D perhaps matching TRBD1 (6 bases). The germline V gene has CDR1 SGHRS and CDR2 YFSETQ. Trimming shortened V by 4 bases and J by 5 bases, and 18 bases separated the two germline ends. The CDR3 runs to 15 residues. CDR3 nucleotides: TGCGCCAGCAGCCCGAACGGGGGGCGCGGTACTGAAGCTTTCTTT. Translation: CASSPNGGRGTEAFF.

This chain connects TRBV30 to TRBJ1-5, with TRBD1 as a possible D gene (5 bases). CDR1 GTSNPN and CDR2 SVGIG come from the germline V gene (reference sequence). This CDR3 has 13 residues. Trimming cost V 7 bases and J 5 bases, with 15 bases left between them. The CDR3 DNA follows: TGTGCCTTTACCCTGGGGCTACATCAGCCCCAGCATTTT. This translates into CAFTLGLHQPQHF.

This clone was found once. The chain carries TRBV3-1 (or the pseudogene TRBV3-2) and TRBJ2-4; D is unresolved. The germline V gene has CDR1 LGHDT and CDR2 YNNKEL (reference sequence). This CDR3 spans 14 amino acids. V shed 4 bases and J shed 7 bases, with 14 bases lying between them. CDR3 residues: CASSPRSNNNIQYF. The CDR3 DNA follows: TGTGCCAGCAGCCCTCGCAGTAACAACAACATTCAGTACTTC.

This chain uses TRBV5-4 with TRBJ1-2; D remains ambiguous. V was pared by 0 bases and J by 5 bases, with 11 bases between. The CDR3 is 14 residues long. Germline values: CDR1 SGHNT, CDR2 YYREEE (reference sequence). The CDR3 protein is CASSLGGNRYGYTF. CDR3 coding DNA: TGTGCCAGCAGCTTGGGAGGGAATCGGTATGGCTACACCTTC.

The V gene is TRBV7-2, the J gene TRBJ2-2; perhaps TRBD2 as D (6 bases). CDR3 length equals 16 residues. The V gene's germline CDR1 is SGHTA and CDR2 FQGNSA. V was trimmed by 8 bases and J by 1 base, leaving 17 bases between them. The CDR3 DNA reads as TGTGCCAGCCCCCCCCCGCTGGGGGGGAACACCGGGGAGCTGTTTTTT. Translating gives CASPPPLGGNTGELFF.

This clone showed up just once. The chain has TRBV19 and TRBJ1-6; TRBD1 aligns across 8 bases. There are 14 residues in the CDR3. Germline V gives CDR1 LNHDA, CDR2 SQIVND (reference sequence). V was pared by 4 bases and J by 10 bases, with 6 bases of the junction left unmatched. The CDR3 bases are TGTGCCAGTAGTAGTGGACAGGGAATCTCACCCCTCCACTTT. Amino acids: CASSSGQGISPLHF.

The genes are TRBV6-5 and TRBJ2-7; TRBD1 matches at 7 bases. CDR3 size: 15 residues. With 5 bases clipped from V and 2 bases from J, the junction kept 9 bases outside the gene matches. CDR1 and CDR2 (germline): MNHEY, SVGAGI. The DNA of the CDR3 is TGTGCCAGCAGTCCCACCGGGACAGAGCCCTACGAGCAGTACTTC. This encodes CASSPTGTEPYEQYF.

The chain links TRBV5-4 to TRBJ1-4; 9 positions match TRBD1. Germline V gene sequence: CDR1 SGHNT, CDR2 YYREEE (reference sequence). Germline trimming cut 4 bases from V and 3 bases from J; bases unmatched to any gene: 4. This CDR3 comprises 15 residues. CDR3 sequence (DNA): TGTGCCAGCAGCGACGGGACAGGGTCTAATGAAAAACTGTTTTTT. It specifies CASSDGTGSNEKLFF.

This rearrangement joins TRBV5-5 to TRBJ1-2; TRBD1 agrees at 10 bases. The CDR3 contains 16 residues. V gave up 4 bases and J gave up 6 bases; unmatched junction bases: 12. CDR1 SGHKS and CDR2 YYEKEE come from the germline V gene (reference sequence). CDR3 nucleotides: TGTGCCAGCAGCCGACTGCCGGGACAGGGGTCGAATGGCTACACCTTC. It is translated as CASSRLPGQGSNGYTF.

V is TRBV27 and J is TRBJ1-5; D remains unclear. V shed 6 bases and J shed 10 bases, with 16 bases lying between them. This CDR3 is 13 amino acids long. CDR1 and CDR2 from the germline V gene are MNHEY and SMNVEV (reference sequence). CDR3 protein: CASSLIWTDPQHF. CDR3 DNA sequence: TGTGCCAGCAGCCTGATATGGACTGATCCCCAGCATTTT.

This sequence joins TRBV11-2 and TRBJ2-3; perhaps TRBD2 as D (6 bases). The CDR3 is made up of 15 amino acids. CDR1 is SGHAT, CDR2 FQNNGV, per germline. V lost 5 bases, J lost 6 bases, and 18 bases lay in between. DNA for the CDR3: TGTGCCAGCAGCCGGGCGGGACTCACCTCGGATACGCAGTATTTT. Encoded protein: CASSRAGLTSDTQYF.